This TCR beta chain comes out of a study of shared clonotypes between healthy human individuals. Data came from immunoSEQ multiplex PCR; TCRdb stores just in-frame clones and leaves some out. The sample includes approximately 1.5 million clones, around 98.5% seen only once; the top ten take under 0.45%. Sequencing was done on a sample of naive CD4+ T cells sorted from blood. The subset here: CD45RA+ positively selected. This TCR was recovered from a young man in good health.

The DNA of the CDR3 is TGCGCCAGCAGCCAAGCAGGGACTAGCGGGAAGGGTGAGCAGTTCTTC. Translation: CASSQAGTSGKGEQFF. This rearrangement joins TRBV4-1 to TRBJ2-1, with 13 bases fitting TRBD2. Trimming at V came to 1 base and at J to 9 bases, leaving 6 bases not matched to a gene. This CDR3 has 16 amino acids. Germline values: CDR1 MGHRA, CDR2 YSYEKL.